This T cell receptor beta chain was sequenced in a study of OX40 agonist ivuxolimab in advanced cancers. The assay was immunoSEQ multiplex PCR, and TCRdb's table has in-frame clones only and misses some. This sample has under 75,000 clones; 85% to 90% occur once, and the top ten carry about 0.8%. This CDR3 is 14 amino acids long. The chain couples TRBV1 to TRBJ2-7; the table's D gene call, TRBD1, was not cross checked with the DNA. TRBV1 is recorded as a pseudogene. The specimen comprised CD4+ or CD8+ T cells sorted from blood, sampled in a trial of the OX40 agonist ivuxolimab. The TCR originated in an adult with an advanced solid tumor such as melanoma, head and neck, liver or kidney cancer. The CDR3 DNA is TGCACCAGCAGCACCGGGACAGGGTTTTACGAGCAGTACTTC. This codes for CTSSTGTGFYEQYF.